These 5 T cell receptor beta chains originate from one sample sequenced in a study of identical twins. TCRdb reanalysed the 5' RACE reads using MiXCR and keeps one entry per CDR3 protein. The repertoire holds about 720,000 distinct CDR3 sequences, with over 15% as singletons. The sample was also linked to a second study, of T cells expressing NK-cell markers.

Sequencing was performed on PBMCs. These receptors all stem from a woman aged 18-30 years in good health.

The genes are TRBV5-1 and TRBJ2-7; TRBD1 is a possible D gene (5 bases). V lost 0 bases, J lost 2 bases, and 12 bases lay in between. Germline CDR1 SGHRS, CDR2 YFSETQ. This CDR3 is 15 amino acids long. The CDR3 reads CASSLATGQPYEQYF. In nucleotides, the CDR3 is TGCGCCAGCAGCTTGGCCACAGGTCAACCCTACGAGCAGTACTTC.

Regarding this clonotype: A read error may produce the germline difference seen at one junction end. CDR3 amino acids: CSGRPRSSYNDQFF. CDR3 bases: TGCAGCGGCCGCCCGCGGAGCTCCTACAATGATCAGTTCTTC. This chain connects TRBV29-1 to TRBJ2-1; D remains unclear. Germline values: CDR1 SQVTM, CDR2 ANQGSEA. The CDR3 runs 14 residues.

The CDR3 is CASSVGQPDTQYF. CDR3 DNA sequence: TGTGCCAGCAGCGTAGGACAGCCAGATACGCAGTATTTT. V is TRBV9 and J is TRBJ2-3, with D possibly being TRBD1 (5 bases). Germline lookup yields CDR1 SGDLS and CDR2 YYNGEE. V was clipped by 0 bases and J by 4 bases, with 6 bases between them. This CDR3 has 13 amino acids.

This clonotype occurred a few times. The rearrangement uses TRBV10-1 and TRBJ2-1; 11 nucleotides line up with TRBD2. Germline trimming cut 5 bases from V and 5 bases from J; bases unmatched to any gene: 5. Germline V gene lookup returns CDR1 WNHNN and CDR2 SYGVQD (reference sequence). The CDR3 consists of 15 residues. The CDR3 bases are TGCGCCAGCAGTCCTAGCGGGAGGCCGGACAATGAGCAGTTCTTC. This translates into CASSPSGRPDNEQFF.

This clonotype turned up a few times. V usage is TRBV6-6 and J usage is TRBJ2-3; D remains unclear. V was pared by 5 bases and J by 4 bases, with 7 bases between. CDR3 length equals 12 residues. Germline V lookup: CDR1 MNHNY, CDR2 SVGAGI (reference sequence). CDR3 nucleotide sequence: TGTGCCAGCAGTCAATGGGCAGATACGCAGTATTTT. It translates to CASSQWADTQYF.